The subject of this entry is one T cell receptor (beta chain). This clonotype showed up just a few times. The antigen it recognizes is unknown. There are no base qualities to consult, and no much larger clone falls within one base. These data come from a study of T cell repertoires in cytomegalovirus infection (dated by TCRdb to between 2018 and 2021). Regarding the research as a whole: The peptide stimulations were aimed at well-studied HLA-B-restricted epitopes as well as recently identified HLA-C-restricted CMV epitopes, whose presentation resists viral immunomodulation. Donor HLA type was relevant to the analysis, because carriage of CMV infection together with the matching HLA type was indicated by public TCR beta signatures. The research as a whole found: The ex vivo response was dominated by HLA-C-restricted CMV-specific TCR beta clonotypes, and the single most frequent clonotype in two of eight donors was supplied by these HLA-C-restricted clonotypes. Carriers of CMV infection plus the relevant HLA type were discriminated by the cumulative frequency of public TCR beta family members in the study cohort and in an independent approximately 350-donor cohort.

V and J lose 1 base and 8 bases, and a span of 9 bases separates them. The CDR3 starts with the cysteine, ends with the phenylalanine, and has 13 residues. Only CDR3 DNA is held: 39 bases, read in frame from base 1. The CDR1 and CDR2 encoded by the germline V gene (reference sequence) are SEHNR and FQNEAQ. The meaning of the sample's treatment or condition label: in vitro stimulation with specific CMV peptide epitopes to enrich CMV-specific T cells. The instrument was an Illumina HiSeq 1500. Using fastp at Q25 and MiXCR, TCRdb reprocessed the public reads and kept productive beta chains. Entries are consolidated by CDR3 protein sequence, retaining the most common genes and DNA. For this sample the table gives around 230,000 distinct CDR3 sequences, of which less than 50% were detected only once. The biggest ten clones account for about 60% of the sample.

The clonotype originates from a human donor in good health (CMV status not recorded). Some clones in this sample may be carry-over from other donors' samples. The chain employs TRBV7-9 and TRBJ2-1; no D gene is confidently identified. The starting material was CD8+ T cells from cultured PBMCs, obtained from culture after CMV antigen stimulation. The CDR3 protein sequence reads: CASSLGFIDEQFF. The nucleotide sequence reads TGTGCCAGCAGCTTAGGGTTTATCGATGAGCAGTTCTTC.